This TCR beta chain was retrieved from a study of cytomegalovirus exposure and HLA in healthy donors. Study conclusions and caveats: Highly shared variants forming one cluster were likely a sequencing artifact. HLA allele associations emerged for roughly 17,000 TCR beta sequences in a later analysis, at 0.05 false discovery rate. The study assumed roughly uniform donor sequencing depth for presence/absence analyses.

The CDR3 covers 14 residues. The V gene's germline CDR1 is SGHVS and CDR2 FQNEAQ. The V end was cut by 4 bases, the J end by 6 bases, with 13 bases between. PCR used 60 Vbeta primers and 13 Jbeta primers. Sequenced by immunoSEQ multiplex PCR; TCRdb stores in-frame clones only, minus some. Of about 90,000 clones listed, roughly 80% are singletons. A remark on this clone: As yet, its antigen is unknown.

This chain connects TRBV7-8 to TRBJ2-4; maybe TRBD1 (6 bases). The clonotype comes from a young man in good health and CMV-seronegative. Material: PBMCs. The CDR3 reads CASSYREVRNIQYF. In DNA, the CDR3 is TGTGCCAGCAGCTACAGGGAAGTCAGAAACATTCAGTACTTC.